A single TCR beta chain is shown here with its context. The same CDR3 can be traced to other DNA sequences in this sample. Generated by immunoSEQ multiplex PCR, the TCRdb table keeps only in-frame clones and is missing some. The sample has over a million clones, around 78% seen once. The sample is drawn from a study of shared clonotypes between healthy human individuals. This sequence originates from a man aged 18 to 29 in good health. Some clones in this sample may be carry-over from other donors' samples. The sequencing sample was made of memory CD4+ T cells from PBMCs. Subset meaning: CD45RA-negative fraction.

CDR3: CASSWGETQYF. As DNA, the CDR3 is TGCGCCAGCAGCTGGGGGGAGACCCAGTACTTC. The chain employs TRBV5-1 and TRBJ2-5; D might be TRBD1 or TRBD2, each matching 5 bases. The CDR3 length is 11 residues. Trimming left V 3 bases short and J 5 bases short, with 5 bases between. Germline CDR1 and CDR2: SGHRS and YFSETQ.